This T cell receptor beta chain was recovered during a study of glioma-infiltrating T cells. The study, taken as a whole, reports: Tissue and blood shared very few CDR3 sequences. Non-neoplastic patients had below-expected tissue-blood divergence, while all gliomas exceeded expectation.

Germline V gene data show CDR1 as MNHEY and CDR2 as SMNVEV (reference sequence). This CDR3 is 13 amino acids long. Using RNA template, CDR3s of TCR alpha and beta were amplified with iRepertoire arm-PCR. One entry per CDR3 protein, called by TCRdb with MiXCR from the multiplex PCR reads. The sample carries 90,000 to 110,000 distinct CDR3 sequences, less than 30% recorded once. Details on this clonotype: What it binds is not known. At one end the junction does not follow the germline gene, possibly because of a read error.

This clonotype originated in a human donor with low-grade glioma or glioblastoma, undergoing nonglioma brain surgery, or in good health (not recorded which). Specimen: glioma tissue, nonneoplastic brain tissue, or PBMCs (not recorded which). The chain joins TRBV27 to TRBJ1-1, with a possible D match to TRBD1 (5 bases). The CDR3 DNA reads TGTGCCAGCAGTTTAGGGGGGGGAACTGAAGCTCTCTTT. It encodes CASSLGGGTEALF.